A selection of T cell receptor beta chains follows, all from one sample in a study of OX40 agonist ivuxolimab in advanced cancers. Produced via immunoSEQ multiplex PCR; TCRdb's table is partial and in-frame only. The sample includes around 40,000 clones, around nine tenths of them seen just once. Source: CD4+ or CD8+ T cells sorted from blood, taken in a trial of the OX40 agonist ivuxolimab. The receptor set was obtained from an adult with an advanced solid tumor such as melanoma, head and neck, liver or kidney cancer. The CDR3 runs from the conserved cysteine through the conserved F or W. D genes are given only for firm matches. Clone size is given for some rows only: seen once, a few or many times, or a class if the clone is expanded.

d_call	v_call	clone_size	j_call	cdr3_aa	cdr3_nt
TRBD1	TRBV6-5	-	TRBJ1-3	CASSYSRGGSGNTIYF	TGTGCCAGCAGTTACTCCAGGGGGGGCTCTGGAAACACCATATATTTT
TRBD1	TRBV2	-	TRBJ2-3	CASSDSRDRGTSTDTQYF	TGTGCCAGCAGTGACTCCCGGGACAGGGGGACTAGCACAGATACGCAGTATTTT
-	TRBV27	-	TRBJ1-1	CASSFWAGENTEAFF	TGTGCCAGCAGTTTTTGGGCAGGAGAGAACACTGAAGCTTTCTTT
-	TRBV27	-	TRBJ2-7	CASSFGTFYEQYF	TGTGCCAGCAGTTTCGGGACCTTCTACGAGCAGTACTTC
-	TRBV30	-	TRBJ1-5	CAWSPVGRVDQPQHF	TGTGCCTGGAGTCCGGTTGGCAGGGTGGATCAGCCCCAGCATTTT
TRBD1	TRBV11-2	once	TRBJ2-7	CASSLVSFSGGISYEQYF	TGTGCCAGCAGCCTAGTATCCTTCTCAGGGGGCATCTCCTACGAGCAGTACTTC
TRBD1	TRBV30	-	TRBJ2-7	CAWSPLNRGTYEQYF	TGTGCCTGGAGTCCGCTTAACAGGGGGACATACGAGCAGTACTTC
TRBD1	TRBV4-2	-	TRBJ2-7	CASSQEGTGGLYEQYF	TGTGCCAGCAGCCAAGAAGGGACAGGGGGATTATACGAGCAGTACTTC
-	TRBV4-2	-	TRBJ2-3	CASSQDPAVPTQYF	TGTGCCAGCAGCCAGGACCCTGCGGTCCCAACGCAGTATTTT
TRBD1	TRBV7-9	-	TRBJ2-7	CASSSRTGEVEQYF	TGTGCCAGCAGCTCGCGGACAGGGGAAGTCGAGCAGTACTTC
-	TRBV6-4	-	TRBJ1-2	CASSEGEFYGYTF	TGTGCCAGCAGTGAGGGAGAGTTCTATGGCTACACCTTC
TRBD1	TRBV14	-	TRBJ1-2	CASSPGQGPNYGYTF	TGTGCCAGCAGCCCAGGACAGGGCCCGAACTATGGCTACACCTTC
-	TRBV7-9	many	TRBJ2-7	CASDGSSYEQYF	TGTGCCAGCGACGGGTCGTCCTACGAGCAGTACTTC
-	TRBV28	-	TRBJ1-2	CASSPDSGLGGYTF	TGTGCCAGCAGTCCCGACAGCGGGCTCGGGGGCTACACCTTC
-	TRBV6-4	-	TRBJ1-2	CASSEGAGNYGYTF	TGTGCCAGCAGTGAGGGTGCAGGGAACTATGGCTACACCTTC
TRBD1	TRBV4-1	-	TRBJ1-2	CASTPPPGQGAAGYTF	TGCGCCAGCACCCCACCGCCCGGACAGGGGGCGGCTGGCTACACCTTC